The text below deals with one T cell receptor (beta chain). Its antigen remains unidentified. This sample stems from a study of cytomegalovirus exposure and HLA in healthy donors. Broader study findings: Later analysis identified a missense DCLRE1C variant that was linked to TCR beta V- and J-gene trimming. Exclusion applied to some V segments, including TRBV6-2 and TRBV6-3, as they were indistinguishable. In a later analysis, specific HLA alleles were associated with approximately 17,000 TCR beta sequences at a 0.05 false discovery rate.

A multiplex PCR was run with 60 Vbeta primers and 13 Jbeta primers. Libraries were prepared by immunoSEQ multiplex PCR; TCRdb keeps only in-frame clonotypes and omits some of them. Of some 170,000 clones detected, roughly two thirds appear once; the ten largest clones hold 2.8%. The CDR3 runs to 17 residues. CDR1 is SGHRS and CDR2 is YFSETQ in the germline V gene. V shed 4 bases, J shed 5 bases, and the junction held 10 bases outside the gene matches. This rearrangement joins TRBV5-1 to TRBJ2-5; 14 bases fit TRBD2. This TCR came from a woman aged 25 to 45 in good health and CMV-seronegative. Input material: PBMCs. CDR3 coding DNA: TGCGCCAGCAGCCCCGGGACTAGCGGGAGATCGCAGGAGACCCAGTACTTC. This codes for CASSPGTSGRSQETQYF.